Detailed here is one TCR beta chain. This specimen belongs to a study of control samples from healthy donors and cancer patients. The table came from immunoSEQ multiplex PCR; TCRdb's copy has only in-frame clones and leaves some out. The sample holds 120,000 or so clones, about 89% seen once. This CDR3 has 14 residues. Germline CDR1 MNHEY, CDR2 SMNVEV (reference sequence). The ends lost 6 bases at V and 4 bases at J; junction bases unmatched: 3. The sample taken for sequencing was blood. The rearrangement joins TRBV27 to TRBJ1-6; TRBD1 matches 7 bases. The source is a man in his forties or fifties in good health. The chain's CDR3 is CASSLQGYNSPLHF. The CDR3 DNA sequence: TGTGCCAGCAGCCTACAGGGGTATAATTCACCCCTCCACTTT.